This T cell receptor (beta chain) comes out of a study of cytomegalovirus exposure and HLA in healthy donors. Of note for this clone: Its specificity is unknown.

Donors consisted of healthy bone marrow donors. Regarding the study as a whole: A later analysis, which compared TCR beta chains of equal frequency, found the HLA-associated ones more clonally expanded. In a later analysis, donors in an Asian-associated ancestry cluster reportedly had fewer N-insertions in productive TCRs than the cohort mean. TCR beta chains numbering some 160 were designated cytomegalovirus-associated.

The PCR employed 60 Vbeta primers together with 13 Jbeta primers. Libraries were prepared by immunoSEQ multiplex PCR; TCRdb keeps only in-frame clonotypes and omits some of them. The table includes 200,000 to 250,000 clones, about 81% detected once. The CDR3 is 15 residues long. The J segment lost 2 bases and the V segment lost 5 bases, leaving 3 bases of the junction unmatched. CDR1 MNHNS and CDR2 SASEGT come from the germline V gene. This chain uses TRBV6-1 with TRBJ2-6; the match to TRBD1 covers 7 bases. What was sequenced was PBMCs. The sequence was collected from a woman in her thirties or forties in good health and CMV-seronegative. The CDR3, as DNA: TGTGCCAGCAGTCGAACAGGGGCTGGGGCCAACGTCCTGACTTTC. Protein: CASSRTGAGANVLTF.